The rows below give T cell receptor beta chains drawn from one sample of a study of Graves' ophthalmopathy and Graves' hyperthyroidism. MiXCR was run by TCRdb on the multiplex PCR reads, yielding one entry per CDR3 protein. The sample consists of roughly 400,000 distinct CDR3 sequences, 17% of them appearing once. The sample consisted of peripheral blood. The source of these receptors is an adult woman with stable Graves' hyperthyroidism. Both conserved end residues are part of each CDR3. Each record gives: J gene, V gene, clone size, D gene, CDR3 protein, CDR3 DNA. D genes are given only for firm matches. The size of a clone is reported for some rows only, either as once, few or many, or as a class for expanded clones.

j_call: TRBJ2-3; v_call: TRBV15; clone_size: many; d_call: NA; cdr3_aa: CATSRGWLATSTDTQYF; cdr3_nt: TGTGCCACCAGCAGAGGTTGGCTAGCGACTAGCACAGATACGCAGTATTTT
j_call: TRBJ1-5; v_call: TRBV6-1; clone_size: NA; d_call: NA; cdr3_aa: CASEEHRLVSNQPQHF; cdr3_nt: TGTGCCAGCGAGGAACACCGTCTAGTGAGCAATCAGCCTCAGCATTTT
j_call: TRBJ1-1; v_call: TRBV4-2; clone_size: many; d_call: NA; cdr3_aa: CASSPSQGVNTEAFF; cdr3_nt: TGTGCCAGCAGCCCCTCACAGGGTGTGAACACTGAAGCTTTCTTT
j_call: TRBJ1-2; v_call: TRBV10-3; clone_size: many; d_call: NA; cdr3_aa: CAISESKGRIYGYTF; cdr3_nt: TGTGCCATCAGTGAGTCAAAGGGGCGCATCTATGGCTACACCTTC
j_call: TRBJ1-6; v_call: TRBV12-3/TRBV12-4; clone_size: NA; d_call: NA; cdr3_aa: CASSTGTVRSRNSPLHF; cdr3_nt: TGTGCCAGCAGTACCGGGACCGTCAGAAGTAGGAATTCACCCCTCCACTTT
j_call: TRBJ2-7; v_call: TRBV18; clone_size: NA; d_call: NA; cdr3_aa: CASSPWGSSYEQYF; cdr3_nt: TGTGCCAGCTCCCCCTGGGGGTCTAGCTATGAGCAGTACTTC
j_call: TRBJ1-1; v_call: TRBV6-2/TRBV6-3; clone_size: many; d_call: NA; cdr3_aa: CASSYRTDSLMNTEAFF; cdr3_nt: TGTGCCAGCAGTTATCGGACGGACAGCCTCATGAACACTGAAGCTTTCTTT
j_call: TRBJ2-5; v_call: TRBV27; clone_size: few; d_call: NA; cdr3_aa: CASSFSGQETQDF; cdr3_nt: TGTGCCAGCAGTTTCTCGGGCCAAGAGACCCAGGACTTC
j_call: TRBJ1-6; v_call: TRBV5-1; clone_size: many; d_call: NA; cdr3_aa: CASSQAGGSNSPLHF; cdr3_nt: TGCGCCAGCAGCCAGGCCGGGGGCAGCAATTCACCCCTCCACTTT
j_call: TRBJ1-5; v_call: TRBV10-2; clone_size: many; d_call: NA; cdr3_aa: CASSDLGGNQPQHF; cdr3_nt: TGCGCCAGCAGTGATTTAGGGGGCAATCAGCCCCAGCATTTT
j_call: TRBJ1-6; v_call: TRBV7-2; clone_size: many; d_call: NA; cdr3_aa: CASSLEGGRNSPLHF; cdr3_nt: TGTGCCAGCAGCTTAGAGGGTGGACGGAATTCACCCCTCCACTTT
j_call: TRBJ2-5; v_call: TRBV29-1; clone_size: many; d_call: NA; cdr3_aa: CSVGGDTGGGETQYF; cdr3_nt: TGCAGCGTGGGAGGGGATACGGGAGGGGGCGAGACCCAGTACTTC
j_call: TRBJ1-1; v_call: TRBV7-6; clone_size: NA; d_call: NA; cdr3_aa: CASSLYWYREDGVGTEAFF; cdr3_nt: TGTGCCAGCAGCTTATATTGGTACAGGGAGGACGGAGTGGGCACTGAAGCTTTCTTT
j_call: TRBJ2-7; v_call: TRBV28; clone_size: many; d_call: TRBD1; cdr3_aa: CASSATGQGVREQYF; cdr3_nt: TGTGCCAGCAGTGCAACGGGACAGGGGGTGAGGGAGCAGTACTTC
j_call: TRBJ1-1; v_call: TRBV5-1; clone_size: NA; d_call: TRBD1; cdr3_aa: CASRLTGGDTEAFF; cdr3_nt: TGCGCCAGCAGACTAACAGGGGGTGACACTGAAGCTTTCTTT
j_call: TRBJ2-5; v_call: TRBV6-1; clone_size: many; d_call: TRBD1; cdr3_aa: CASRQGAAGETQYF; cdr3_nt: TGTGCCAGCAGACAGGGGGCCGCAGGAGAGACCCAGTACTTC
j_call: TRBJ2-7; v_call: TRBV7-9; clone_size: NA; d_call: TRBD1; cdr3_aa: CASRRGQGAFYEQYF; cdr3_nt: TGTGCCAGCAGGAGAGGACAGGGGGCATTCTACGAGCAGTACTTC
j_call: TRBJ1-6; v_call: TRBV9; clone_size: many; d_call: NA; cdr3_aa: CASSVVQYNSPLHF; cdr3_nt: TGTGCCAGCAGCGTAGTACAGTATAATTCACCCCTCCACTTT
j_call: TRBJ2-7; v_call: TRBV20-1; clone_size: many; d_call: TRBD1; cdr3_aa: CSADDRALTYEQYF; cdr3_nt: TGCAGTGCTGACGACAGGGCTTTAACCTACGAGCAGTACTTC
j_call: TRBJ1-1; v_call: TRBV6-5; clone_size: many; d_call: NA; cdr3_aa: CASRLQTTGGGAEAFF; cdr3_nt: TGTGCCAGCAGGCTCCAAACTACAGGCGGGGGGGCTGAAGCTTTCTTT
j_call: TRBJ2-5; v_call: TRBV25-1; clone_size: many; d_call: TRBD2; cdr3_aa: CASSGIGTFGGETQYF; cdr3_nt: TGTGCCAGCAGTGGTATCGGGACCTTCGGGGGGGAGACCCAGTACTTC
j_call: TRBJ2-6; v_call: TRBV7-9; clone_size: many; d_call: NA; cdr3_aa: CALRAGSAGANVLTF; cdr3_nt: TGTGCCTTACGGGCAGGTAGCGCTGGGGCCAACGTCCTGACTTTC
j_call: TRBJ2-7; v_call: TRBV11-2; clone_size: many; d_call: TRBD2; cdr3_aa: CASSWGLAHEQYF; cdr3_nt: TGTGCCAGCAGCTGGGGACTAGCCCACGAGCAGTACTTC
j_call: TRBJ1-5; v_call: TRBV7-9; clone_size: many; d_call: TRBD1; cdr3_aa: CASSLTGGDQPQHF; cdr3_nt: TGTGCCAGCAGCCTTACAGGGGGGGATCAGCCCCAGCATTTT
j_call: TRBJ1-1; v_call: TRBV6-4; clone_size: few; d_call: NA; cdr3_aa: CASQDLNTEAFF; cdr3_nt: TGTGCCAGCCAGGACCTGAACACTGAAGCTTTCTTT
j_call: TRBJ1-1; v_call: TRBV20-1; clone_size: many; d_call: TRBD1; cdr3_aa: CSAREGRGYNTEAFF; cdr3_nt: TGCAGTGCTAGAGAGGGCAGGGGGTATAACACTGAAGCTTTCTTT
j_call: TRBJ1-2; v_call: TRBV11-2; clone_size: NA; d_call: NA; cdr3_aa: CASSTFDLPDYGYTF; cdr3_nt: TGTGCCAGCAGCACGTTCGACCTACCGGACTATGGCTACACCTTC
j_call: TRBJ1-5; v_call: TRBV6-1; clone_size: many; d_call: NA; cdr3_aa: CASSVTDRYQPQHF; cdr3_nt: TGTGCCAGCAGTGTCACAGATCGGTATCAGCCCCAGCATTTT
j_call: TRBJ2-4; v_call: TRBV28; clone_size: many; d_call: NA; cdr3_aa: CASSFSVAGGIAKNIKYF; cdr3_nt: NA
j_call: TRBJ1-1; v_call: TRBV3-1; clone_size: many; d_call: NA; cdr3_aa: CASSSLGGTEAFF; cdr3_nt: TGTGCCAGCAGCTCTCTTGGGGGCACTGAAGCTTTCTTT
j_call: TRBJ2-7; v_call: TRBV2; clone_size: many; d_call: TRBD2; cdr3_aa: CASRYLAGPYEQYF; cdr3_nt: TGTGCCAGCAGGTATCTAGCGGGACCCTACGAGCAGTACTTC